Described below is a single T cell receptor (beta chain) sequence and its context. This clonotype was recorded at least ten times. Its antigen is not yet known. No much larger clone exists at a distance of one base, and base qualities are not known. CDR1 and CDR2 were assigned from the germline V gene as SGHNT and YENEEA. Measured from the cysteine to the phenylalanine, the CDR3 is 15 residues long. CDR3 DNA only is kept here, 45 bases in frame from base 1. The trim is 6 bases for V and 4 bases for J, with a gap of 15 bases between the germline ends. This entry is derived from a study of Graves' ophthalmopathy and Graves' hyperthyroidism listed by TCRdb under 2018. As for the study more broadly: Peripheral blood samples were taken at the time of initial diagnosis, before any treatment was given. The 100 or so discovery patients were divided at random into training and test sets in a 7:3 ratio. An independent validation cohort comprised 18 hyperthyroidism patients and around 16 patients who later progressed from hyperthyroidism to ophthalmopathy. A discovery set of about a hundred patients (43 ophthalmopathy, 55 to 65 stable hyperthyroidism) was enrolled to explore V-J signatures distinguishing ophthalmopathy from hyperthyroidism. In total, approximately 140 blood samples were TCR-sequenced: 43 ophthalmopathy, some 75 hyperthyroidism and some 17 hyperthyroidism-to-ophthalmopathy patients. After sampling, hyperthyroidism patients received methimazole starting at 30 mg daily, and ophthalmopathy patients received high-dose intravenous methylprednisolone. In roughly 6 hyperthyroidism patients, T-cell repertoires of thyroid tissue and blood were compared. TCR beta repertoire signatures were used to distinguish Graves' ophthalmopathy from Graves' hyperthyroidism and to predict progression to ophthalmopathy.

TCR beta CDR3 regions were amplified from RNA transcripts for repertoire sequencing. HTBI primers and the Qiagen OneStep RT-PCR kit were used in a first-round RT-PCR, which was followed by a second-round multiplex PCR, size selection and purification. The libraries underwent paired-end sequencing with 100 bp reads on an Illumina HiSeq2000. In the original analysis: SOAPnuke was used to process the reads, removing any read that contained adapters or uncalled bases, had a mean Phred below 15, or lacked an exact match to the constant primer or identifier. High-quality paired reads were merged with COPE v1.2.5. Each unique nucleotide sequence was treated as a clonotype, and MiTCR v1.1 was used to align the clonotypes to the IMGT TRB V, D and J references. The analysis was limited to V-J combinations with a frequency above 0.0001, which together covered 99.2% of the repertoires. For each V-J combination, a TCR clonal expansion and chaos score was defined as F50 clonal expansion divided by the chaos observed in the TCRdist matrix. Welch's t-statistics and random forest were used to narrow the features down to more than 10 V-J combinations, which were then fed into a naive Bayes classifier. Thyroid-blood repertoire similarity was quantified with the Morisita-Horn index. The public sequencing data were trimmed at Q25 with fastp and processed into clonotypes with MiXCR by TCRdb, which kept only in-frame beta chains. Rows with a matching CDR3 protein are joined into one entry that keeps the most common DNA and genes. TCRdb's processing, not the authors' own work, is the source of the V and J calls. This sample has approximately 210,000 distinct CDR3 sequences in its table, and just under 30% of those were observed once. The ten top clones hold approximately 9.6% of the sample.

The ophthalmopathy patients had moderately to severely active disease, with a Clinical Activity Score of 3 or higher, a NOSPECS grade of 4 or higher, and a disease duration of less than 3 months. Patients with other autoimmune diseases, uncontrolled infections, pregnancy or lactation were excluded. Clinical symptoms, serum thyroxine, TRAb, thyroid ultrasound and orbital computed tomography formed the basis of the diagnosis. Ficoll-Paque density gradient centrifugation was used to isolate PBMCs from 10 ml of fresh peripheral blood. Trizol reagent was used to extract the total RNA, and its quality was then checked on an Agilent 2100 Bioanalyzer. Study-wide findings and limitations: No statistical method was used to predetermine the sample size, and group allocation was not hidden from the investigators. Most of the expanded thyroid clonotypes with a frequency above 0.001 were also detected in blood, and it was suggested that the thyroid immune response may be reflected by blood repertoires. In cross-validation, the 13-signature model distinguished ophthalmopathy from stable hyperthyroidism with around 86% sensitivity and approximately 81% specificity, while in the test set the corresponding values were about 80% and 75%. In validation, the model predicted ophthalmopathy progression with about 70% sensitivity and about 77% specificity; 12 predicted patients were CT-confirmed with GO in a median of about 7.1 months.

The chain uses TRBV11-3 and TRBJ2-2; no D gene is confidently identified. The specimen sequenced was peripheral blood. This TCR came from a man aged 45-65 years with Graves' ophthalmopathy. Donor details come from another sample of the same person, matched by shared clones. The CDR3 in this case is CASRSGPRGTGELFF. The DNA sequence is as follows: TGTGCCAGCAGGAGTGGGCCTCGTGGCACCGGGGAGCTGTTTTTT.